These 24 T cell receptor beta chains came from one sample sequenced in a study of T-cell reconstitution after alpha-beta-depleted transplantation in children. Whole-study findings and limits: One year after transplant, T-cell counts and diversity came mostly from newly produced T cells.

No cognate antigen is known for these TCRs. Unique molecular identifiers were used in preparing the TCRbeta library. TCRdb fed the PCR reads into MiXCR, producing one record per CDR3 protein. The sample shows fewer than 350,000 distinct CDR3 sequences, over 7% of them seen only once. Sequenced material: peripheral blood, taken 360 days after TCRalphabeta/CD19-depleted stem cell transplant. These receptor sequences come from a female patient aged 2-10 years who had a stem cell transplant for Fanconi anemia, so the T cells may come from the graft donor.

This chain connects TRBV5-1 to TRBJ2-2, with D maybe TRBD1 (6 bases). The CDR3 consists of 16 residues. Germline CDR1 reads SGHRS; CDR2 reads YFSETQ. V was pared by 6 bases and J by 1 base, with 16 bases between. This chain's CDR3 is CASTHPGTLNTGELFF. The CDR3 nucleotides read TGCGCCAGCACGCACCCAGGGACATTGAACACCGGGGAGCTGTTTTTT.

This clonotype was picked up many times. This rearrangement joins TRBV7-2 to TRBJ2-7; D is unclear. Trimming took off 0 bases at V and 7 bases at J, with 10 bases between the two ends. The CDR3 has 13 amino acids. The V gene's germline CDR1 is SGHTA and CDR2 FQGNSA. As DNA, the CDR3 is TGTGCCAGCAGCTTAGCGTCTAGGTGGGAGCAGTACTTC. Translation: CASSLASRWEQYF.

Many counts were recorded for this clonotype. The rearrangement joins TRBV29-1 to TRBJ1-2; 8 bases align to TRBD1. The germline V gene has CDR1 SQVTM and CDR2 ANQGSEA. The CDR3 is 14 amino acids. Unmatched junction bases numbered 4, after V lost 2 bases and J lost 2 bases. Written as DNA, the CDR3 is TGCAGCGTTGAAATACAGGGGGTGAACTATGGCTACACCTTC. It yields the protein CSVEIQGVNYGYTF. Complete variable domain (other parts from reference TRBV29-1 and TRBJ1-2): SAVISQKPSRDICQRGTSLTIQCQVDSQVTMMFWYRQQPGQSLTLIATANQGSEATYESGFVIDKFPISRPNLTFSTLTVSNMSPEDSSIYLCSVEIQGVNYGYTFGSGTRLTVV.

At least ten counts were recorded for this clonotype. The J gene is TRBJ1-1, the V gene TRBV5-1; 7 nucleotides align to TRBD1. The CDR3 sequence is 14 residues long. V lost 5 bases and J lost 1; bases outside the gene matches: 5. CDR1 SGHRS and CDR2 YFSETQ come from the germline V gene. CDR3 amino acids: CASSQGQPNTEAFF. As DNA, the CDR3 is TGCGCCAGCAGTCAGGGACAGCCGAACACTGAAGCTTTCTTT.

This clonotype has just a few counts. Compared with germline, one end of the junction differs, possibly owing to a read error. The chain uses TRBV18 and TRBJ1-5; D is ambiguous. The CDR3 is 13 amino acids. Germline V lookup: CDR1 KGHSH, CDR2 LQKENI. CDR3 in amino acids: CASSPQGDQLQHF. The CDR3 DNA is TGTGCCAGCTCACCACAAGGAGATCAGCTCCAGCATTTT. Variable domain in full (rest from reference TRBV18 and TRBJ1-5): NAGVMQNPRHLVRRRGQEARLRCSPMKGHSHVYWYRQLPEEGLKFMVYLQKENIIDESGMPKERFSAEFPKEGPSILRIQQVVRGDSAAYFCASSPQGDQLQHFGDGTRLSIL.

This clonotype came up a few times. CDR3: CASSLRSGTPTPFYEQYF. As DNA, the CDR3 is TGTGCCAGCAGTTTAAGATCCGGGACTCCTACCCCTTTTTACGAGCAGTACTTC. This rearrangement joins TRBV27 to TRBJ2-7; the D gene is possibly TRBD2 (6 bases). Germline V gives CDR1 MNHEY, CDR2 SMNVEV (reference sequence). The ends were cut back, 2 bases at V and 4 bases at J, with 24 bases in the middle. CDR3 length: 18 amino acids.

The rearrangement joins TRBV14 to TRBJ1-4; possibly TRBD1 for D (5 bases). The CDR3 is 14 amino acids. Germline V CDR1 and CDR2: SGHDN, FVKESK. Trimming took off 4 bases at V and 3 bases at J, with 9 bases between the two ends. In nucleotides, the CDR3 is TGTGCCAGCAGCCCGACAGTAGCTAATGAAAAACTGTTTTTT. Translated, it gives CASSPTVANEKLFF.

The chain has TRBV5-4 and TRBJ1-2, with 7 bases fitting TRBD1. J lost 6 bases, V lost 5 bases, and 13 bases had no gene match. Germline V gene lookup returns CDR1 SGHNT and CDR2 YYREEE (reference sequence). The CDR3 consists of 15 residues. The CDR3 bases are TGTGCCAGCAGTTGGGTGAGGCAGGGGACAGATGGCTACACCTTC. It is translated as CASSWVRQGTDGYTF.

This clonotype was picked up many times. The chain couples TRBV5-4 to TRBJ2-5; 12 bases agree with TRBD2. V gave up 3 bases and J gave up 4 bases; unmatched junction bases: 4. The CDR3 spans 15 residues. Germline-derived CDR1 and CDR2 are SGHNT and YYREEE (reference sequence). The CDR3 here is CASSSGLAGSETQYF. CDR3 coding DNA: TGTGCCAGCAGCTCGGGACTAGCGGGTTCAGAGACCCAGTACTTC. Filled out from reference TRBV5-4 and TRBJ2-5, the complete variable domain reads ETGVTQSPTHLIKTRGQQVTLRCSSQSGHNTVSWYQQALGQGPQFIFQYYREEENGRGNFPPRFSGLQFPNYSSELNVNALELDDSALYLCASSSGLAGSETQYFGPGTRLLVL.

This clonotype was picked up many times. The chain has TRBV20-1 and TRBJ2-4; D is unresolved. The CDR3 has 13 residues. V dropped 3 bases and J dropped 2 bases, with 8 bases sitting between them. Looked up from germline, CDR1 is DFQATT and CDR2 is SNEGSKA (reference sequence). The CDR3 DNA reads TGCAGTGCTAGTCAGGTATCCAAAAACATTCAGTACTTC. As protein: CSASQVSKNIQYF.

This clonotype was picked up a small number of times. The CDR3 here is CASSFATGDLYEQYF. The CDR3, as DNA: TGTGCCAGCAGTTTCGCAACAGGGGATCTTTACGAGCAGTACTTC. The chain combines TRBV12-3 or TRBV12-4 with TRBJ2-7; 7 nucleotides agree with TRBD1. This CDR3 region has 15 residues. The V segment lost 3 bases and the J segment 4 bases; nucleotides outside the gene matches: 9.

This clonotype has ten or more counts. The chain employs TRBV18 and TRBJ2-1; 13 bases line up with TRBD2. The CDR3 loop spans 16 amino acids. V was clipped by 10 bases and J by 4 bases; unmatched bases: 10. Germline CDR1 is KGHSH and CDR2 is LQKENI. This CDR3 reads CATLPTSGGQYNEQFF. The CDR3 DNA sequence: TGTGCCACCCTCCCGACTAGCGGGGGGCAATACAATGAGCAGTTCTTC.

The CDR3 loop reads CASSPKTGTQETQYF. In DNA form, the CDR3 reads TGTGCCAGCAGCCCGAAGACCGGGACGCAAGAGACCCAGTACTTC. This rearrangement joins TRBV11-1 to TRBJ2-5; D assignment may be TRBD1 or TRBD2 (5 bases each). V gave up 5 bases and J gave up 2 bases, with 15 bases separating them. Looked up from germline, CDR1 is SGHAT and CDR2 is FQDESV (reference sequence). The CDR3 is 15 residues long.

The table lists this clonotype with many counts. The V and J genes are TRBV12-3 or TRBV12-4 and TRBJ2-2; 11 bases align to TRBD2. V lost 1 base, J lost 4 bases, and 2 bases stayed unmatched. The CDR3 sequence is 16 residues long. The CDR3 region is CASSLGLAGLTGELFF. The DNA of the CDR3 is TGTGCCAGCAGTTTAGGACTAGCGGGGCTCACCGGGGAGCTGTTTTTT.

This clonotype was observed many times. This rearrangement joins TRBV12-3 or TRBV12-4 to TRBJ1-2; D is unclear. This CDR3 comprises 16 residues. Trimming removed 1 base at V and 8 bases at J, with 20 bases between. CDR3 nucleotides: TGTGCCAGCAGTTTAGGGATCCCCGCCTCCGAAGAAGGCTACACCTTC. It specifies CASSLGIPASEEGYTF.

The table lists this clonotype with a few counts. In DNA form, the CDR3 reads TGTGCCAGCAGTGACAGGGGGCGCTACGAGCAGTACTTC. Amino acids: CASSDRGRYEQYF. The V gene is TRBV2, the J gene TRBJ2-7, with 8 bases fitting TRBD1. CDR1 and CDR2 from the germline V gene are SNHLY and FYNNEI. J lost 3 bases, V lost 3 bases, and 1 base had no gene match. The CDR3 length is 13 residues.

The table lists this clonotype with a few counts. V usage is TRBV6-1 and J usage is TRBJ1-6; a weak D match, TRBD1 (6 bases). V lost 3 bases to trimming and J lost 7 bases, with 10 bases between them. The germline gives CDR1 MNHNS, CDR2 SASEGT. The CDR3 totals 14 residues. CDR3 sequence reads: CASSETGGNSPLHF. CDR3 nucleotide sequence: TGTGCCAGCAGTGAGACAGGTGGGAATTCACCCCTCCACTTT.

This rearrangement joins TRBV5-1 to TRBJ1-1; D gene uncertain. The CDR3 totals 16 residues. V lost 4 bases, J lost 2 bases, and 18 bases lay in between. Looked up from germline, CDR1 is SGHRS and CDR2 is YFSETQ. As DNA, the CDR3 is TGCGCCAGCAGCCTACGGGTTGGAGGGCAAAACACTGAAGCTTTCTTT. Protein: CASSLRVGGQNTEAFF.

The chain combines TRBV20-1 with TRBJ1-2; D gene ambiguous. Trimming pared 3 bases from V and 4 bases from J, leaving 12 bases between. The CDR3 has 13 amino acids. In germline, CDR1 is DFQATT, CDR2 SNEGSKA (reference sequence). As DNA, the CDR3 is TGCAGTGCTAGGGGTTCCGCGGGCTATGGCTACACCTTC. Protein product: CSARGSAGYGYTF.

This clonotype was seen ten or more times. The chain is built from TRBV27 and TRBJ1-3; D is unresolved. The CDR3 consists of 14 residues. The V gene lost 5 bases and the J gene lost 2 bases, with 10 bases spanning the gap. Germline V gives CDR1 MNHEY, CDR2 SMNVEV (reference sequence). The CDR3 loop reads CASSTVGPGNTIYF. The DNA for the CDR3 is TGTGCCAGCAGTACCGTTGGGCCTGGAAACACCATATATTTT.

This chain joins TRBV28 and TRBJ2-7; tentative D call: TRBD1 (6 bases). V was cut by 4 bases and J by 0 bases, with 19 bases left in between. Germline V gives CDR1 MDHEN, CDR2 SYDVKM. The CDR3 has 17 amino acids. For the CDR3, the DNA is TGTGCCAGCAGTTCGAACCTCCGGGACATGAACTCCTACGAGCAGTACTTC. Encoded protein: CASSSNLRDMNSYEQYF.

This clonotype was recorded a few times. The chain has TRBV4-1 and TRBJ1-1; TRBD1 matches 8 bases. Germline V gives CDR1 MGHRA, CDR2 YSYEKL. After removal of 1 base from V and 5 bases from J, the junction contained 3 bases not matched to a gene. This CDR3 region has 14 residues. This CDR3 is CASSQVDRVTEAFF. The CDR3, as DNA: TGCGCCAGCAGCCAAGTGGACAGGGTAACTGAAGCTTTCTTT.

V and J are TRBV19 and TRBJ1-2; a weak D match, TRBD1 (6 bases). This CDR3 is 15 amino acids long. The germline CDR1 and CDR2 sequences are LNHDA and SQIVND (reference sequence). The ends were cut back, 7 bases at V and 0 bases at J, with 15 bases in the middle. CDR3 sequence (DNA): TGTGCCAGTACCGCGACAGGCCGAGCTAACTATGGCTACACCTTC. It codes for CASTATGRANYGYTF.

The table lists this clonotype with many counts. This chain links TRBV4-2 with TRBJ2-5, with TRBD1 matching over 8 bases. The V and J ends lost 2 bases and 1 base, in that order; junction bases with no gene match: 12. The CDR3 covers 18 residues. Germline V lookup: CDR1 LGHNA, CDR2 YNFKEQ. In DNA, the CDR3 is TGTGCCAGCAGCCAAACAATCCCGGGACAGGCTCTCCAAGAGACCCAGTACTTC. Translated, it gives CASSQTIPGQALQETQYF.